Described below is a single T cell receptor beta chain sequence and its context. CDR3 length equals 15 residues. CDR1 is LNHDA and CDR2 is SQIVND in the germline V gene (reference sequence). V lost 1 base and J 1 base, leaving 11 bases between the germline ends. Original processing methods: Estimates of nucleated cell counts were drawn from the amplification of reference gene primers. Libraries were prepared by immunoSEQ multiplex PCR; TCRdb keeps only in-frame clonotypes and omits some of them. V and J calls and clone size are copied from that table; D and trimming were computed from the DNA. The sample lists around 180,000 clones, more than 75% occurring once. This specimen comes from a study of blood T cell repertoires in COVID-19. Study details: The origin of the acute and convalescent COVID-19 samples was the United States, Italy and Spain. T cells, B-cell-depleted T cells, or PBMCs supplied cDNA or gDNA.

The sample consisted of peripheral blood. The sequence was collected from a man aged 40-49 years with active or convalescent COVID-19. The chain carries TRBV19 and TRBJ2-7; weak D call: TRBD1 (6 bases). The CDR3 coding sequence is TGTGCCAGTAGTATAGGAGGGGACACATCCTACGAGCAGTACTTC. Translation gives CASSIGGDTSYEQYF.